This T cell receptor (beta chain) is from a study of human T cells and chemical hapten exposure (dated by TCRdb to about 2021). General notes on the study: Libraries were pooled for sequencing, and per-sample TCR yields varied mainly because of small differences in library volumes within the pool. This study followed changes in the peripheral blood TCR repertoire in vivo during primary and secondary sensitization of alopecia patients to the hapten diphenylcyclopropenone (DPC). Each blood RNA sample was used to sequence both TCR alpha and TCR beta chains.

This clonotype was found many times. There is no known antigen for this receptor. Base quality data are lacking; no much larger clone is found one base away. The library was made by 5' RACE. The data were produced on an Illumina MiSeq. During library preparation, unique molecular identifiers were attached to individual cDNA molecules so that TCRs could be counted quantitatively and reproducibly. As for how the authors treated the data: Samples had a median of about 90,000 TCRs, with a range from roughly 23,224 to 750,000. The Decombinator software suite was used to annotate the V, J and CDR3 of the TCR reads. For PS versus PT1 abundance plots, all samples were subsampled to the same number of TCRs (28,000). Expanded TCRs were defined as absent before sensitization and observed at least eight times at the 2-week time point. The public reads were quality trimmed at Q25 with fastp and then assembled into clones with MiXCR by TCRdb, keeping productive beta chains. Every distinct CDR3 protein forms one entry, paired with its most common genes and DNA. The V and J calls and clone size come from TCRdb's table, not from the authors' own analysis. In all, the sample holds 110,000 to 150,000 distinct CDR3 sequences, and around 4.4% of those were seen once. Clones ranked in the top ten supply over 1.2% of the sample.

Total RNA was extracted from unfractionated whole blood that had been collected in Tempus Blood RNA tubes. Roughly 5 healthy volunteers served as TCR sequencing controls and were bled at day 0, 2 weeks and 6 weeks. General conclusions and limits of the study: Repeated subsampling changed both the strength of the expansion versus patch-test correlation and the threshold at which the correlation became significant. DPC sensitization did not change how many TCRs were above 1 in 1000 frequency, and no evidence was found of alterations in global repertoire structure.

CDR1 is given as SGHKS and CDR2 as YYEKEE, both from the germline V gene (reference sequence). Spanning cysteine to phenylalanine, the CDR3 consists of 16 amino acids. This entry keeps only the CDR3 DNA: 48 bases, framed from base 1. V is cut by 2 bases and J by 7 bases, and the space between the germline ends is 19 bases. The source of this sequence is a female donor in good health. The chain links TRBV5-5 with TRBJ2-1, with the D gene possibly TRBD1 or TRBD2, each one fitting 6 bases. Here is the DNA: TGTGCCAGCAGCTTTTTTGGGTCGGGGGCGGGTAATGAGCAGTTCTTC. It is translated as CASSFFGSGAGNEQFF.